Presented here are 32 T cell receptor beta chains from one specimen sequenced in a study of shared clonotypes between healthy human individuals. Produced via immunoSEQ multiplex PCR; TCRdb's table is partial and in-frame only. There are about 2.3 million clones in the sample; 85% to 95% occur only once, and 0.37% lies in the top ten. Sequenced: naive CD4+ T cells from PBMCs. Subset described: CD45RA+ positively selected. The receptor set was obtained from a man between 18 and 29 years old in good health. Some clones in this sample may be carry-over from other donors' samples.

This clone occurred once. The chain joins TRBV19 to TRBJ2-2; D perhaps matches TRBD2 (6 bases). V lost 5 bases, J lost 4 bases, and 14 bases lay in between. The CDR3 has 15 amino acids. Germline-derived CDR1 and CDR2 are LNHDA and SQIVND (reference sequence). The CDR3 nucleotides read TGTGCCAGTAGTTTCGGGACTCCGGGCACCGGGGAGCTGTTTTTT. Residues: CASSFGTPGTGELFF.

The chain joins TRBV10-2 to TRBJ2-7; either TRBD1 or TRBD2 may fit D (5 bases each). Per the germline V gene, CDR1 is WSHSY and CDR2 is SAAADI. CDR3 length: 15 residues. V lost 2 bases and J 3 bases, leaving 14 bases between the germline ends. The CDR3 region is CASSEPAGGHYEQYF. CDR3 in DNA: TGCGCCAGCAGTGAGCCGGCCGGAGGACACTACGAGCAGTACTTC.

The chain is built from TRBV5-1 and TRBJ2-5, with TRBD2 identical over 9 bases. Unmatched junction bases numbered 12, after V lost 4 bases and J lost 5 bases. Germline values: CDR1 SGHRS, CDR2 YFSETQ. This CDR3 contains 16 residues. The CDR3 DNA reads TGCGCCAGCAGCCACGCGAGCGGGAGGCCGGTTGAGACCCAGTACTTC. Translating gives CASSHASGRPVETQYF.

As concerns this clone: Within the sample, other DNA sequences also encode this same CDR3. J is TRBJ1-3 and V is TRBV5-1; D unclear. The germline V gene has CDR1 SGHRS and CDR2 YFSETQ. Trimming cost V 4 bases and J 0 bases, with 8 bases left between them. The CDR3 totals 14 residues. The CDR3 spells CASSPGGSGNTIYF. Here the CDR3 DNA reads TGCGCCAGCAGCCCGGGAGGCTCTGGAAACACCATATATTTT.

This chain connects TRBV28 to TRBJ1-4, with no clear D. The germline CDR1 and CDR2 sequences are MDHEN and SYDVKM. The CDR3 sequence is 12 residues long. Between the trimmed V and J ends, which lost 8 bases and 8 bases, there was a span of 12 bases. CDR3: CASWEGGEKLFF. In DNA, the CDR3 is TGTGCCAGCTGGGAGGGCGGGGAAAAACTGTTTTTT.

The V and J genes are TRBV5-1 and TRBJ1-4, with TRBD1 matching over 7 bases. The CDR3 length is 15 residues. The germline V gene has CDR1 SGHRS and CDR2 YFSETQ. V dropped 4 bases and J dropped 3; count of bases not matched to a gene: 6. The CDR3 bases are TGCGCCAGCAGCGTGACAGGGATTGCTAATGAAAAACTGTTTTTT. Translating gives CASSVTGIANEKLFF.

As DNA, the CDR3 is TGTGCCAGCAGTCCGAAAACAGGGACCGGTTACAATGAGCAGTTCTTC. This gives the protein CASSPKTGTGYNEQFF. The chain couples TRBV25-1 to TRBJ2-1; possible D gene TRBD1, 6 bases. CDR3 length: 16 amino acids. V lost 5 bases to trimming and J lost 4 bases, with 18 bases between them. Germline CDR1 and CDR2: MGHDK and SYGVNS. Looking up the rest from reference TRBV25-1 and TRBJ2-1 gives the full variable domain: EADIYQTPRYLVIGTGKKITLECSQTMGHDKMYWYQQDPGMELHLIHYSYGVNSTEKGDLSSESTVSRIRTEHFPLTLESARPSHTSQYLCASSPKTGTGYNEQFFGPGTRLTVL.

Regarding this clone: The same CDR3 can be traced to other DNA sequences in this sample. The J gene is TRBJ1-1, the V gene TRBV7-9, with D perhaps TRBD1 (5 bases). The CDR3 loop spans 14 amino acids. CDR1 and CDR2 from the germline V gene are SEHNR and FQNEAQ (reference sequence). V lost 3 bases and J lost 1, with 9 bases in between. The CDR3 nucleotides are TGTGCCAGCAGCTTCGGGGGAGGGAACACTGAAGCTTTCTTT. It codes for CASSFGGGNTEAFF.

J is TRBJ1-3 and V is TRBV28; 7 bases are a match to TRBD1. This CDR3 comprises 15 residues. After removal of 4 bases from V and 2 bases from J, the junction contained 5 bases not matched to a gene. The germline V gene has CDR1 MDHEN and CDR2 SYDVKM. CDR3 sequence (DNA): TGTGCCAGCAGTTCCGGACAGGCCACTGGAAACACCATATATTTT. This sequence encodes CASSSGQATGNTIYF.

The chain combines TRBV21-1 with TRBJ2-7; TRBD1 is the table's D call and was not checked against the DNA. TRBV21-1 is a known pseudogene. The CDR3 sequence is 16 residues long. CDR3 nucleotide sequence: TGTGCCAGCAGCAGACCCGGGACAGGGGATTCCTACGAGCAGTACTTC. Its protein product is CASSRPGTGDSYEQYF.

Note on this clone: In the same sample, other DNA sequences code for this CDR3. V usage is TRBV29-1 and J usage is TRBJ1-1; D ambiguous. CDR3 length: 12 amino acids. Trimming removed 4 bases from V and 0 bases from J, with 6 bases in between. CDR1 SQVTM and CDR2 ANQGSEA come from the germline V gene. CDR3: CSVGGLNTEAFF. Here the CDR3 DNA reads TGCAGCGTTGGAGGTCTGAACACTGAAGCTTTCTTT.

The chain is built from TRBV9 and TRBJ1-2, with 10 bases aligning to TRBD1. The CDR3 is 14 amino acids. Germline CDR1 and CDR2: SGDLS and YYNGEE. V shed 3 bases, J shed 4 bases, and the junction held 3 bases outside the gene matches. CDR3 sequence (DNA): TGTGCCAGCAGCGCGACAGGGGGCAGCTATGGCTACACCTTC. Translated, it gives CASSATGGSYGYTF. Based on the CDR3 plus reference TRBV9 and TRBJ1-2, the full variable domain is DSGVTQTPKHLITATGQRVTLRCSPRSGDLSVYWYQQSLDQGLQFLIQYYNGEERAKGNILERFSAQQFPDLHSELNLSSLELGDSALYFCASSATGGSYGYTFGSGTRLTVV.

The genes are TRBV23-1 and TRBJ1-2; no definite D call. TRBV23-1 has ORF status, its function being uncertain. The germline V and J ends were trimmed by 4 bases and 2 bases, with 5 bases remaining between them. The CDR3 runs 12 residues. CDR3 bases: TGCGCCAGCAGTCTGCAGAACTATGGCTACACCTTC. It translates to CASSLQNYGYTF.

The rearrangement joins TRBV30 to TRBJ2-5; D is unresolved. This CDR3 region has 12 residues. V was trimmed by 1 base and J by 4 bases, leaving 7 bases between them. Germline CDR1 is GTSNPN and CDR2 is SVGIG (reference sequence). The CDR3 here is CAWSALGETQYF. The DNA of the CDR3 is TGTGCCTGGAGTGCTTTGGGAGAGACCCAGTACTTC.

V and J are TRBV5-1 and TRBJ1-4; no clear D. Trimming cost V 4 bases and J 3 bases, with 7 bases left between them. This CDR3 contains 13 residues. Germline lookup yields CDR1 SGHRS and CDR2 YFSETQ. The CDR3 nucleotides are TGCGCCAGCAGCGTGGAACCTAATGAAAAACTGTTTTTT. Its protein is CASSVEPNEKLFF.

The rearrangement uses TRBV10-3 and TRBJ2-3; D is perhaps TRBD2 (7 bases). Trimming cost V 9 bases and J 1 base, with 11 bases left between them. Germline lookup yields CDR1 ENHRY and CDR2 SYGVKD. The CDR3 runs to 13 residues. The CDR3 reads CAIQGGGTDTQYF. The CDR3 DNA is TGTGCCATTCAAGGGGGGGGCACAGATACGCAGTATTTT.

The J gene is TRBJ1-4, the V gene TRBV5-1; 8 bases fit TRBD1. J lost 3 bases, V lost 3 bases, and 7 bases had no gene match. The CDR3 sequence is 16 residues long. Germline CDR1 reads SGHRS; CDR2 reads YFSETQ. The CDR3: CASSYGQGAANEKLFF. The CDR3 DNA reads TGCGCCAGCAGCTACGGACAGGGTGCAGCTAATGAAAAACTGTTTTTT.

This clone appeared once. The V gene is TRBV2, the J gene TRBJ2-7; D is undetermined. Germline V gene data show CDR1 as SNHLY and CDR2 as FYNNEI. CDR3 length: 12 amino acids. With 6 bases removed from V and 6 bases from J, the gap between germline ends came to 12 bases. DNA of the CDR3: TGTGCCAGCAGCGTTATTGATAGCGAGCAGTACTTC. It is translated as CASSVIDSEQYF. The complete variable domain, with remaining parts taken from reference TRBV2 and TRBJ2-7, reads EPEVTQTPSHQVTQMGQEVILRCVPISNHLYFYWYRQILGQKVEFLVSFYNNEISEKSEIFDDQFSVERPDGSNFTLKIRSTKLEDSAMYFCASSVIDSEQYFGPGTRLTVT.

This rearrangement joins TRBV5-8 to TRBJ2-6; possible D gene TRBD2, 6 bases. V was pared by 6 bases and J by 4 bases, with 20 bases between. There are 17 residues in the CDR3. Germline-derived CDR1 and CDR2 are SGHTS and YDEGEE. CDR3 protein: CASTKGLSGRGANVLTF. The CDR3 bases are TGTGCCAGCACCAAGGGACTGTCTGGGAGAGGGGCCAACGTCCTGACTTTC.

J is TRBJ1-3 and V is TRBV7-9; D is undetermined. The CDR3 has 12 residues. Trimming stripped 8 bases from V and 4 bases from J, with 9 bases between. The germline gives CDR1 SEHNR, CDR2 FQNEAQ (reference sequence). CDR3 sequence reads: CASLRGGNTIYF. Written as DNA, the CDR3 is TGTGCCAGCCTGCGTGGCGGAAACACCATATATTTT. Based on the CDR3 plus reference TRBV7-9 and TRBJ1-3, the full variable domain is DTGVSQNPRHKITKRGQNVTFRCDPISEHNRLYWYRQTLGQGPEFLTYFQNEAQLEKSRLLSDRFSAERPKGSFSTLEIQRTEQGDSAMYLCASLRGGNTIYFGEGSWLTVV.

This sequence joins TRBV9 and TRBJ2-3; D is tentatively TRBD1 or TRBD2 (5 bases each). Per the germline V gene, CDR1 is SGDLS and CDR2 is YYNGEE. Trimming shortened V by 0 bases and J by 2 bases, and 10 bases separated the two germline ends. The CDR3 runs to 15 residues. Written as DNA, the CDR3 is TGTGCCAGCAGCGTAGGGGGGAGAGACACAGATACGCAGTATTTT. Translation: CASSVGGRDTDTQYF.

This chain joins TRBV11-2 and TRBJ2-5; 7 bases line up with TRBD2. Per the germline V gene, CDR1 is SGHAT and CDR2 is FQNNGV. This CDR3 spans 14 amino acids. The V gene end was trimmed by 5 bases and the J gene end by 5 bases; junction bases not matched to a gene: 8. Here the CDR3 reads CASSTRPGGETQYF. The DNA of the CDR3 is TGTGCCAGCAGCACCCGCCCGGGGGGTGAGACCCAGTACTTC. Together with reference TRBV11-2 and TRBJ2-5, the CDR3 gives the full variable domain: EAGVAQSPRYKIIEKRQSVAFWCNPISGHATLYWYQQILGQGPKLLIQFQNNGVVDDSQLPKDRFSAERLKGVDSTLKIQPAKLEDSAVYLCASSTRPGGETQYFGPGTRLLVL.

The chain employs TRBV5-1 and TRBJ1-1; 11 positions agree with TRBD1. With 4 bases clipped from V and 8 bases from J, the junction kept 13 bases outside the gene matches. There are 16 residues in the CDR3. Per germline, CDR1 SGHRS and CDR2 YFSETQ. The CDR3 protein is CASSPDRGRRELEAFF. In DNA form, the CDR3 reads TGCGCCAGCAGCCCGGACAGGGGGCGCCGCGAGTTAGAAGCTTTCTTT.

This chain's CDR3 is CATSRGGGGGRTEAFF. In nucleotides, the CDR3 is TGTGCCACCAGCAGAGGAGGCGGGGGCGGGCGCACTGAAGCTTTCTTT. The chain uses TRBV15 and TRBJ1-1; tentative D call: TRBD1 (6 bases). Per germline, CDR1 LNHNV and CDR2 YYDKDF (reference sequence). Trimming pared 1 base from V and 4 bases from J, leaving 16 bases between. The CDR3 sequence is 16 residues long.

CDR3 sequence reads: CASSPDRTNEKLFF. The CDR3 region has the DNA TGTGCCAGCTCACCAGACAGGACTAATGAAAAACTGTTTTTT. The chain has TRBV18 and TRBJ1-4, with D tentatively TRBD1 (6 bases). The germline V gene encodes CDR1 KGHSH and CDR2 LQKENI. The CDR3 has 14 amino acids. With 2 bases removed from V and 2 bases from J, the gap between germline ends came to 6 bases.

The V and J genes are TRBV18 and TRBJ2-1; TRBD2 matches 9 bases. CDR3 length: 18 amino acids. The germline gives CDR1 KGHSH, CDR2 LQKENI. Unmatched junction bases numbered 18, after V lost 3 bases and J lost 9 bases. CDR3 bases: TGTGCCAGCTCACCCTTGGCCTCGCGGGTAGCGGGAGACGGTGAGCAGTTCTTC. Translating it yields CASSPLASRVAGDGEQFF.

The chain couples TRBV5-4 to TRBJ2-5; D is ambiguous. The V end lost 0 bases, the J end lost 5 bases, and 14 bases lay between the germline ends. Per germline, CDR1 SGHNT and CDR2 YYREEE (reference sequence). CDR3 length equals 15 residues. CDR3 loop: CASSLGRSPGETQYF. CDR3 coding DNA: TGTGCCAGCAGCTTGGGGCGATCTCCTGGGGAGACCCAGTACTTC.

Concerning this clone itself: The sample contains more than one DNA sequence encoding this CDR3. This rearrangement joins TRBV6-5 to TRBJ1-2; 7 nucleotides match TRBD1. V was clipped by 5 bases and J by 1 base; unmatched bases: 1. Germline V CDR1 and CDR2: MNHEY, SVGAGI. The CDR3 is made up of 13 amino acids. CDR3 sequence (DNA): TGTGCCAGCAGTAGACAGGGTAACTATGGCTACACCTTC. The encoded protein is CASSRQGNYGYTF.

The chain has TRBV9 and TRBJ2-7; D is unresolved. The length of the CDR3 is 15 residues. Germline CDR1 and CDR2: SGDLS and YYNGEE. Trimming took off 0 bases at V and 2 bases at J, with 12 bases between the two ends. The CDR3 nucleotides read TGTGCCAGCAGCGTAGATCTGGTCGGGCCCTACGAGCAGTACTTC. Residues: CASSVDLVGPYEQYF.

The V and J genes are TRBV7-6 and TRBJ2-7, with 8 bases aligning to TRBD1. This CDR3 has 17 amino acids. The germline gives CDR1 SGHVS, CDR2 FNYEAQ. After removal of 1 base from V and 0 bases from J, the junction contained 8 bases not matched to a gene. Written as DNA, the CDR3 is TGTGCCAGCAGCTTAGGTGCAGGGGGCGCAAGCTCCTACGAGCAGTACTTC. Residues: CASSLGAGGASSYEQYF. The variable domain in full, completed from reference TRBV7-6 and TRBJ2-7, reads GAGVSQSPRYKVTKRGQDVALRCDPISGHVSLYWYRQALGQGPEFLTYFNYEAQQDKSGLPNDRFSAERPEGSISTLTIQRTEQRDSAMYRCASSLGAGGASSYEQYFGPGTRLTVT.

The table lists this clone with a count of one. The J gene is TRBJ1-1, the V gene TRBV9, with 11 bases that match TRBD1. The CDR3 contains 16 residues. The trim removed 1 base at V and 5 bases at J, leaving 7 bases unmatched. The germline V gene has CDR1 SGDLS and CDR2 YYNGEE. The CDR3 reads CASSVSFGTGGTEAFF. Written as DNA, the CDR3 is TGTGCCAGCAGCGTATCCTTTGGGACAGGGGGAACTGAAGCTTTCTTT.

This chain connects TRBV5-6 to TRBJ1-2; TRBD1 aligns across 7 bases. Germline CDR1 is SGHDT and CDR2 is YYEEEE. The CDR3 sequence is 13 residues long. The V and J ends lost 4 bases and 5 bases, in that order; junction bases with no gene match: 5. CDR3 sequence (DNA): TGTGCCAGCAGCCCGGGACAGCGATATGGCTACACCTTC. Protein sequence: CASSPGQRYGYTF.